One T cell receptor beta chain is described in this entry. The data were taken from a study of cytomegalovirus exposure and HLA in healthy donors. Vbeta (60) and Jbeta (13) primers were used in the PCR. Measured with immunoSEQ multiplex PCR; TCRdb has only the in-frame clones, and not every one. In the table there are more than 75,000 clones, roughly 83% of which are singletons. The CDR3 is made up of 16 amino acids. This clonotype originated in a woman aged 40 to 50 in good health and CMV-seropositive. This chain uses TRBV21-1 with TRBJ2-7; TRBD2 is the table's D call and was not checked against the DNA. TRBV21-1 is shown as a pseudogene. Specimen: PBMCs. The CDR3 coding sequence is TGTGCCAGCAGCACTCCGGGGGAGGTGGGATGGGACGAGCAGTACTTC. It encodes CASSTPGEVGWDEQYF.